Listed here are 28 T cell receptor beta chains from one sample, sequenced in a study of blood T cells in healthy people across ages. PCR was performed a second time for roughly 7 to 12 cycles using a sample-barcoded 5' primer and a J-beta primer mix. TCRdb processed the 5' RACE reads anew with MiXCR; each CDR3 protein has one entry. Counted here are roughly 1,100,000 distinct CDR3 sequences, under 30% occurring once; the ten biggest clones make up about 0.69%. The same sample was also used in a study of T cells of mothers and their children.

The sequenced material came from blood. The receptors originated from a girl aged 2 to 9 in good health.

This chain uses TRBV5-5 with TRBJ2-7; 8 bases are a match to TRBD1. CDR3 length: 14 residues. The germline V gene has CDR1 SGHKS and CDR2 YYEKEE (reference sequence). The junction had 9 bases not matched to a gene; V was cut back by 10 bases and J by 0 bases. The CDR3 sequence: CASGWDRSSYEQYF. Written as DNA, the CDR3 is TGTGCCTCGGGATGGGACAGGAGCTCCTACGAGCAGTACTTC.

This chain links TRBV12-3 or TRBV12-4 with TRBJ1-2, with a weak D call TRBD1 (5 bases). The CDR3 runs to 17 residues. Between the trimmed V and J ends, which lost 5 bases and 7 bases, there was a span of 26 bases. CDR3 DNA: TGTGCCAGCAGTCCGTTTCCCCGCCCAGGGTTTTTTGGTGGCTACACCTTC. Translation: CASSPFPRPGFFGGYTF.

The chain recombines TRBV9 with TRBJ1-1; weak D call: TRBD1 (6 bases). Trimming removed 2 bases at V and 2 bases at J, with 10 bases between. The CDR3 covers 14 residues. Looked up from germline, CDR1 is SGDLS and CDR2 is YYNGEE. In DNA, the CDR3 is TGTGCCAGCAGCGTGGACAGTATAAACACTGAAGCTTTCTTT. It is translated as CASSVDSINTEAFF.

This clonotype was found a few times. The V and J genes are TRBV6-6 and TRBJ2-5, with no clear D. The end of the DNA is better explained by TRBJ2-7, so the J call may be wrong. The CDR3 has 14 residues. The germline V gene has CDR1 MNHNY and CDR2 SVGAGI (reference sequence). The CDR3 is CASSYSTLTYEQYF. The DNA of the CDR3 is TGTGCCAGCAGTTACTCGACCCTAACCTACGAGCAGTACTTC.

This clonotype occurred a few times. CDR3 DNA sequence: TGTGCCAGCAGGGCCCGTAAGCTAGAATATGAGCAGTTCTTC. It translates to CASRARKLEYEQFF. The genes are TRBV2 and TRBJ2-1; no reliable D call. The CDR3 length is 14 residues. The germline CDR1 and CDR2 sequences are SNHLY and FYNNEI. Trimming took off 6 bases at V and 8 bases at J, with 17 bases between the two ends.

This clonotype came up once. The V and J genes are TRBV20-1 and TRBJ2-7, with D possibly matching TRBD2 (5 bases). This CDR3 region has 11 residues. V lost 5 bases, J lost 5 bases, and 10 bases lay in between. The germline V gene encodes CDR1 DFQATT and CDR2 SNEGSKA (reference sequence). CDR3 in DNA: TGCAGTGCTGTAGACGGGGACGAGCAGTACTTC. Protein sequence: CSAVDGDEQYF.

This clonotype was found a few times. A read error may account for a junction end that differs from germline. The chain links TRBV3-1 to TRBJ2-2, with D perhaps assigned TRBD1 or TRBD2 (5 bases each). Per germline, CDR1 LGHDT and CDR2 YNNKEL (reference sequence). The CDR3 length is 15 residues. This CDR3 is CAGSLGRMNTGELFF. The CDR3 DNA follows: TGTGCCGGCAGCCTGGGACGGATGAACACCGGGGAGCTGTTTTTT.

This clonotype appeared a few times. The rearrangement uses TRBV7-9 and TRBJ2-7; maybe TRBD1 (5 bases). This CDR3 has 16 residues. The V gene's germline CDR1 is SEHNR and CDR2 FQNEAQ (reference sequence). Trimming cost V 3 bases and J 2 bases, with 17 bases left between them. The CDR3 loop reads CASSFSQGQTPYEQYF. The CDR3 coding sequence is TGTGCCAGCAGCTTTAGTCAGGGTCAAACTCCCTACGAGCAGTACTTC.

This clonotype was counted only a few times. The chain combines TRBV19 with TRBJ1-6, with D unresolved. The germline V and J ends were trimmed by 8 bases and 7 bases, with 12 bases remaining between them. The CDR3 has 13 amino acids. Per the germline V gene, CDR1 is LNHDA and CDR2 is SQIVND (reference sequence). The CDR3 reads CASGGGVNSPLHF. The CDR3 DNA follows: TGTGCCAGTGGCGGCGGGGTAAATTCACCCCTCCACTTT.

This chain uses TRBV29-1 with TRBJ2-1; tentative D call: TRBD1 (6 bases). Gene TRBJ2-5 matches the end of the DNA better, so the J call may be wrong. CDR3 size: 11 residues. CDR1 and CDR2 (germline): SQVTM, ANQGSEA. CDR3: CSPVRGETQYF. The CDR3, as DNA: TGCAGCCCCGTGAGGGGGGAGACCCAGTACTTC.

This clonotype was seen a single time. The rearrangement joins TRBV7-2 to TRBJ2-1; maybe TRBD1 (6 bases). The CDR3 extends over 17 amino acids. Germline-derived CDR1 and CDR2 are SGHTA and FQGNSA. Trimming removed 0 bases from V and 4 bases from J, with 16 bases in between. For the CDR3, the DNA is TGTGCCAGCAGCTTAGCGCGTATGGGGGCTGGGTACAATGAGCAGTTCTTC. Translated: CASSLARMGAGYNEQFF.

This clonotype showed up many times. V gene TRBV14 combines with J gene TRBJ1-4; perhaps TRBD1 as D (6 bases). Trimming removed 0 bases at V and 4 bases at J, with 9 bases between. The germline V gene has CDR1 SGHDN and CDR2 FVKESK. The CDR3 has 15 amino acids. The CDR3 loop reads CASSQDKGGNEKLFF. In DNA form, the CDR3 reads TGTGCCAGCAGCCAAGATAAGGGGGGTAATGAAAAACTGTTTTTT.

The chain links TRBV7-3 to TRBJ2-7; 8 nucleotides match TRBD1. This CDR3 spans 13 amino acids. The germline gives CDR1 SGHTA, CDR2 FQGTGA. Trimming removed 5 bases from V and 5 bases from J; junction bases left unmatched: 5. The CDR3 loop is CASSQRTGNEQYF. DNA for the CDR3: TGTGCCAGCAGCCAACGGACAGGGAACGAGCAGTACTTC.

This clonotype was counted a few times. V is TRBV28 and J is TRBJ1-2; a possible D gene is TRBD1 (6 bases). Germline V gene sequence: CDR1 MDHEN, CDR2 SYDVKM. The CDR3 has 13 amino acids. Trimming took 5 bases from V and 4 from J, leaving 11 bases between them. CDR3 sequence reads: CASSDEQGYGYTF. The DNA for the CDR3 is TGTGCCAGCAGTGATGAACAGGGCTATGGCTACACCTTC.

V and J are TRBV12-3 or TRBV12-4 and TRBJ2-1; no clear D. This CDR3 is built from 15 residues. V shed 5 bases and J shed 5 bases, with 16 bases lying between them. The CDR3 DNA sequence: TGTGCCAGCAGTCAGCCCCCCACGGGCAACAATGAGCAGTTCTTC. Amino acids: CASSQPPTGNNEQFF.

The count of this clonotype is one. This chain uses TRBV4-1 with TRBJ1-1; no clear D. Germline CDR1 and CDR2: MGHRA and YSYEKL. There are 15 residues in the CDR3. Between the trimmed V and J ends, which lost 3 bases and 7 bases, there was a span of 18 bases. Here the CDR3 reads CASSQIELMGGEAFF. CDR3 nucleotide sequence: TGCGCCAGCAGCCAGATCGAACTTATGGGCGGTGAAGCTTTCTTT.

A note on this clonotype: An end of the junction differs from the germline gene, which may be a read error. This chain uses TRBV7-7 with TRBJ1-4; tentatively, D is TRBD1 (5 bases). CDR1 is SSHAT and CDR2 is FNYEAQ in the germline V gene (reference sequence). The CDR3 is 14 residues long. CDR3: CASSAGTSSGKLFF. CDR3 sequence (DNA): TGTGCTAGCAGCGCCGGGACCTCGTCAGGGAAACTGTTTTTT.

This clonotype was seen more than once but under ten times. The CDR3 is CATSGLIDTQYF. The DNA for the CDR3 is TGTGCCACCTCCGGACTGATCGATACGCAGTATTTT. The chain has TRBV15 and TRBJ2-3; D is possibly TRBD2 (5 bases). Trimming removed 8 bases at V and 6 bases at J, with 12 bases between. Germline V CDR1 and CDR2: LNHNV, YYDKDF (reference sequence). The CDR3 is made up of 12 amino acids.

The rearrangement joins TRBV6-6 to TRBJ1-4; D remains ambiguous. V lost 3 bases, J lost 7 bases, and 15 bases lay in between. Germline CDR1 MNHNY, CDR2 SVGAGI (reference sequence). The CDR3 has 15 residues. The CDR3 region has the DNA TGTGCCAGCAGTTATCTACCAGGTGCTAGTGAAAAACTGTTTTTT. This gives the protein CASSYLPGASEKLFF.

The CDR3 nucleotides read TGTGCCAGCAGTAACCCCATGATTGAGCTGAGACAGGGACAAGAGACCCAGTACTTC. Protein sequence: CASSNPMIELRQGQETQYF. The rearrangement links TRBV2 to TRBJ2-5; 7 bases line up with TRBD1. There are 19 residues in the CDR3. V was clipped by 5 bases and J by 2 bases; unmatched bases: 20. Germline values: CDR1 SNHLY, CDR2 FYNNEI.

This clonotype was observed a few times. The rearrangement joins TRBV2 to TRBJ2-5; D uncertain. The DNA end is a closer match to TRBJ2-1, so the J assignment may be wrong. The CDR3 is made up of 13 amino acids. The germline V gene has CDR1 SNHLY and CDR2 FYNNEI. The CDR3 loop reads CASRPNPGNEQFF. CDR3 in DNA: TGTGCCAGCAGACCTAACCCCGGGAATGAGCAGTTCTTC.

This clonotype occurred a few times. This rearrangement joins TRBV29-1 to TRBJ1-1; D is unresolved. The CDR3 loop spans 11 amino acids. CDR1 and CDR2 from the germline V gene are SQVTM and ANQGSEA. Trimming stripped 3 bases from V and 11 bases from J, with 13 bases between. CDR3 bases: TGCAGCGTTGATCTGGCACCCGTCGCTTTCTTT. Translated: CSVDLAPVAFF. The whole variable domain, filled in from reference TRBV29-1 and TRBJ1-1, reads SAVISQKPSRDICQRGTSLTIQCQVDSQVTMMFWYRQQPGQSLTLIATANQGSEATYESGFVIDKFPISRPNLTFSTLTVSNMSPEDSSIYLCSVDLAPVAFFGQGTRLTVV.

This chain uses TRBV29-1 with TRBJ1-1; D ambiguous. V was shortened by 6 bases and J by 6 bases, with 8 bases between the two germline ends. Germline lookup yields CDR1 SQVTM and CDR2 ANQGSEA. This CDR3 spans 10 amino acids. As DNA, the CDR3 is TGCAGCGTAAAGGATCCTGAAGCTTTCTTT. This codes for CSVKDPEAFF.

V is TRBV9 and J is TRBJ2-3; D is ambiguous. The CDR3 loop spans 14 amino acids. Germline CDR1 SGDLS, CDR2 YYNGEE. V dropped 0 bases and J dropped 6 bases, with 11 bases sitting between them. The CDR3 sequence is CASSVEQLDDTQYF. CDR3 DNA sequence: TGTGCCAGCAGCGTAGAACAGTTGGACGATACGCAGTATTTT.

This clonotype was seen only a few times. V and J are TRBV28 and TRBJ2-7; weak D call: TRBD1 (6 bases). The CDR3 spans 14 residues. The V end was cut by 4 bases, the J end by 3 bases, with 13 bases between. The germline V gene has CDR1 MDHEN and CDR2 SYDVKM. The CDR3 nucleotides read TGTGCCAGCAGTTCGGGACAACAGGTCTACGAGCAGTACTTC. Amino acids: CASSSGQQVYEQYF.

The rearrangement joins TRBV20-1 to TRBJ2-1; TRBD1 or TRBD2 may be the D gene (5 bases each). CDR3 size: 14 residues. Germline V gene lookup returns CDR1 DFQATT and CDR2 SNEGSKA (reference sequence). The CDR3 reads CSLDGTPSYNEQFF. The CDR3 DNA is TGCAGCCTCGACGGGACGCCTTCCTACAATGAGCAGTTCTTC.

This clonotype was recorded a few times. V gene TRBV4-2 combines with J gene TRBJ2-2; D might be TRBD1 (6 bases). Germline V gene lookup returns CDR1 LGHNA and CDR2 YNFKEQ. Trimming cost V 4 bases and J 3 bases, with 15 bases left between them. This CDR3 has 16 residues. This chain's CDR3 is CASSPLGGRDTGELFF. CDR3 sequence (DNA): TGTGCCAGCAGCCCCCTAGGGGGAAGGGACACCGGGGAGCTGTTTTTT.

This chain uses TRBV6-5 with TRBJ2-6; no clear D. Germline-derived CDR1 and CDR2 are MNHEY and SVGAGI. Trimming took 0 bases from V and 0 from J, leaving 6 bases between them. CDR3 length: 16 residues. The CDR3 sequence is CASSYSILSGANVLTF. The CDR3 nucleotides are TGTGCCAGCAGTTACTCGATCCTCTCTGGGGCCAACGTCCTGACTTTC.